This T cell receptor beta chain was captured in a study of cytomegalovirus exposure and HLA in healthy donors. Both 60 Vbeta primers and 13 Jbeta primers went into the PCR. Sequencing used immunoSEQ multiplex PCR; TCRdb keeps in-frame clones, though not all of them. Of 150,000 or so clones listed, around 78% are singletons. This clone was counted between two and nine times. This CDR3 is 17 amino acids long. Germline lookup yields CDR1 SGHVS and CDR2 FNYEAQ. The V end lost 0 bases, the J end lost 3 bases, and 15 bases lay between the germline ends. J is TRBJ1-3 and V is TRBV7-6; no definite D call. This TCR derives from a female donor in good health and CMV-seronegative. Sequenced sample: PBMCs. CDR3 loop: CASSLANPGKFGNTIYF. In DNA form, the CDR3 reads TGTGCCAGCAGCTTAGCAAACCCCGGGAAGTTTGGAAACACCATATATTTT.